Below are 26 T cell receptor beta chains sequenced from a single sample in a study of response to subunit inactivated influenza vaccine. Each CDR3 protein gets one entry after TCRdb re-called the RT-PCR reads with MiXCR. The sample lists 450,000 to 600,000 distinct CDR3 sequences; approximately 7.3% were seen once. This specimen consisted of PBMCs from blood, obtained roughly 24 months after vaccination. The receptors come from a man aged 45-69 years who received an inactivated influenza vaccine.

The chain recombines TRBV5-1 with TRBJ1-6, with D hard to call. CDR1 is SGHRS, CDR2 YFSETQ, per germline. The CDR3 is 16 amino acids. Trimming left V 0 bases short and J 6 bases short, with 13 bases between. This CDR3 reads CASSLVSGVGNSPLHF. The CDR3 nucleotides are TGCGCCAGCAGCTTGGTTTCCGGGGTTGGTAATTCACCCCTCCACTTT.

The chain employs TRBV9 and TRBJ1-6, with D tentatively TRBD1 (6 bases). This CDR3 has 14 amino acids. The ends were cut back, 5 bases at V and 2 bases at J, with 8 bases in the middle. Germline values: CDR1 SGDLS, CDR2 YYNGEE. CDR3 bases: TGTGCCAGCAGGGGGGCCGCCTATAATTCACCCCTCCACTTT. Amino acids: CASRGAAYNSPLHF.

The V gene is TRBV7-3, the J gene TRBJ2-1; maybe TRBD1 (6 bases). Looked up from germline, CDR1 is SGHTA and CDR2 is FQGTGA. This CDR3 has 18 residues. V lost 5 bases, J lost 7 bases, and 27 bases lay in between. CDR3 amino acids: CASSLIGGRPNSRNEQFF. The CDR3 DNA reads as TGTGCCAGCAGCCTAATAGGGGGACGGCCTAACTCCCGAAATGAGCAGTTCTTC.

A few counts support this clonotype. The V gene is TRBV2, the J gene TRBJ2-5; 7 bases are a match to TRBD2. Per the germline V gene, CDR1 is SNHLY and CDR2 is FYNNEI. V shed 11 bases, J shed 5 bases, and the junction held 17 bases outside the gene matches. There are 15 residues in the CDR3. The CDR3 DNA reads TGTGCCGGAAGCAATCGAGGCGGGAGAGGTGAGACCCAGTACTTC. Its protein is CAGSNRGGRGETQYF. Filled out from reference TRBV2 and TRBJ2-5, the complete variable domain reads EPEVTQTPSHQVTQMGQEVILRCVPISNHLYFYWYRQILGQKVEFLVSFYNNEISEKSEIFDDQFSVERPDGSNFTLKIRSTKLEDSAMYFCAGSNRGGRGETQYFGPGTRLLVL.

The J gene is TRBJ2-3, the V gene TRBV29-1; TRBD1 agrees at 9 bases. Per the germline V gene, CDR1 is SQVTM and CDR2 is ANQGSEA. This CDR3 comprises 16 residues. V gave up 6 bases and J gave up 1 base; unmatched junction bases: 11. The CDR3 reads CSVAGTGMSGTDTQYF. The CDR3 DNA reads as TGCAGCGTGGCCGGGACAGGGATGTCAGGCACAGATACGCAGTATTTT.

This clonotype was counted ten times or more. This chain connects TRBV20-1 to TRBJ1-5; 7 bases align to TRBD1. Trimming removed 6 bases from V and 3 bases from J; junction bases left unmatched: 5. From germline, CDR1 is DFQATT and CDR2 SNEGSKA (reference sequence). This CDR3 region has 13 residues. For the CDR3, the DNA is TGCAGTGCCAGGGGACAGTACAATCAGCCCCAGCATTTT. Translated: CSARGQYNQPQHF.

The J gene is TRBJ2-3, the V gene TRBV5-5, with no clear D. The CDR3 has 15 amino acids. Trimming removed 0 bases from V and 0 bases from J, with 8 bases in between. Germline V gene sequence: CDR1 SGHKS, CDR2 YYEKEE (reference sequence). The CDR3: CASSLAAQSTDTQYF. CDR3 coding DNA: TGTGCCAGCAGCTTGGCGGCCCAGAGCACAGATACGCAGTATTTT.

This clonotype was recorded at least ten times. The gene calls are TRBV6-5 and TRBJ2-3; D unresolved. From germline, CDR1 is MNHEY and CDR2 SVGAGI. V was cut by 0 bases and J by 5 bases, with 15 bases left in between. This CDR3 has 16 residues. CDR3 DNA sequence: TGTGCCAGCAGTTACTCGATGGCGGAATGGGGAGATACGCAGTATTTT. Its protein is CASSYSMAEWGDTQYF.

CDR3 coding DNA: TGCAGCGTTGAAGGACCCCTTAACCAGGGGAGCTCCTACGAGCAGTACTTC. Its translation is CSVEGPLNQGSSYEQYF. The V and J genes are TRBV29-1 and TRBJ2-7; D may be TRBD1 (6 bases). Trimming shortened V by 1 base and J by 0 bases, and 19 bases separated the two germline ends. Germline V gene sequence: CDR1 SQVTM, CDR2 ANQGSEA. CDR3 length equals 17 residues.

Note on this clonotype: The junction and the germline gene differ at one end; a read error may be behind it. This rearrangement joins TRBV28 to TRBJ2-1; D uncertain. This CDR3 contains 16 residues. Germline V CDR1 and CDR2: MDHEN, SYDVKM. The CDR3 DNA reads TGTGCCAGCATTCCCCCCGGCGCTCACTCCTACAATAAGCAGTTCTTC. It is translated as CASIPPGAHSYNKQFF.

The chain joins TRBV14 to TRBJ1-2, with D possibly TRBD1 on 5 matching bases. Trimming removed 2 bases at V and 5 bases at J, with 21 bases between. Germline CDR1 and CDR2: SGHDN and FVKESK. CDR3 length: 17 amino acids. The CDR3, as DNA: TGTGCCAGCAGCCAATTCCATAGTAGGGGCACCACTTATGGCTACACCTTC. It codes for CASSQFHSRGTTYGYTF.

The chain combines TRBV12-3 or TRBV12-4 with TRBJ2-1; TRBD2 matches 10 bases. The CDR3 loop spans 12 amino acids. V lost 3 bases and J lost 15; bases outside the gene matches: 5. DNA of the CDR3: TGTGCCAGCAGTTTCCCTAGCGGGAGTGGGTTCTTC. It codes for CASSFPSGSGFF.

This clonotype was seen a handful of times. The rearrangement uses TRBV5-1 and TRBJ1-1; maybe TRBD1 (5 bases). CDR3 size: 15 residues. Germline V CDR1 and CDR2: SGHRS, YFSETQ. Trimming pared 6 bases from V and 3 bases from J, leaving 18 bases between. The CDR3 sequence is CASNLAGMGDTEAFF. The CDR3 nucleotides read TGCGCCAGCAATCTGGCCGGGATGGGGGACACTGAAGCTTTCTTT.

This clonotype was seen only a few times. The rearrangement joins TRBV20-1 to TRBJ1-5; D might be TRBD1 (6 bases). V lost 3 bases to trimming and J lost 5 bases, with 11 bases between them. The V gene's germline CDR1 is DFQATT and CDR2 SNEGSKA (reference sequence). This CDR3 contains 13 residues. The DNA for the CDR3 is TGCAGTGCTAGGACAGGTCGGGATCAGCCCCAGCATTTT. This gives the protein CSARTGRDQPQHF.

The sample holds a few counts of this clonotype. CDR3 nucleotide sequence: TGCAGTGCTAGAGATATGAAGGGCAGAACCAGCAATCAGCCCCAGCATTTT. Translated, it gives CSARDMKGRTSNQPQHF. The chain combines TRBV20-1 with TRBJ1-5; D is ambiguous. The CDR3 sequence is 17 residues long. The V end lost 0 bases, the J end lost 1 base, and 16 bases lay between the germline ends. Germline-derived CDR1 and CDR2 are DFQATT and SNEGSKA (reference sequence).

The sample holds many counts of this clonotype. The gene calls are TRBV19 and TRBJ2-3; possible D gene TRBD2, 6 bases. V lost 5 bases and J lost 0, with 15 bases in between. The CDR3 sequence is 16 residues long. The germline CDR1 and CDR2 sequences are LNHDA and SQIVND (reference sequence). The CDR3: CASSPPGRGSTDTQYF. For the CDR3, the DNA is TGTGCCAGTAGTCCCCCCGGACGGGGGAGCACAGATACGCAGTATTTT.

This clonotype was seen a few times. The chain joins TRBV10-3 to TRBJ2-1; 8 bases map to TRBD2. V lost 3 bases, J lost 6 bases, and 13 bases stayed unmatched. CDR3 length: 17 amino acids. Per germline, CDR1 ENHRY and CDR2 SYGVKD. Here the CDR3 reads CAISDPTLAAFGNEQFF. In DNA form, the CDR3 reads TGTGCCATCAGTGATCCGACACTAGCGGCCTTTGGCAATGAGCAGTTCTTC.

This clonotype was counted only a few times. J is TRBJ2-3 and V is TRBV10-3; TRBD1 agrees at 9 bases. J gave up 4 bases and V 10 bases, and 6 bases lay outside the gene matches. Germline loops: CDR1 ENHRY, CDR2 SYGVKD. The CDR3 covers 13 residues. CDR3 sequence (DNA): TGTGCCAGCACCGGGACAGGGCCAGATACGCAGTATTTT. As protein: CASTGTGPDTQYF.

This clonotype was observed many times. This chain links TRBV2 with TRBJ1-5, with TRBD1 as a possible D gene (5 bases). This CDR3 has 15 amino acids. Trimming removed 6 bases from V and 6 bases from J, with 18 bases in between. Germline lookup yields CDR1 SNHLY and CDR2 FYNNEI. The CDR3 sequence is CASRAGTFGGQPQHF. CDR3 coding DNA: TGTGCCAGCAGAGCCGGGACTTTCGGGGGTCAGCCCCAGCATTTT.

In this sample, this clonotype turned up a few times. The rearrangement joins TRBV29-1 to TRBJ2-5; D may be TRBD2 (7 bases). CDR1 and CDR2 (germline): SQVTM, ANQGSEA. The length of the CDR3 is 12 residues. Trimming took off 5 bases at V and 5 bases at J, with 12 bases between the two ends. CDR3 DNA sequence: TGCAGCGTTTGGGCGGGGGCGGAGACCCAGTACTTC. This sequence encodes CSVWAGAETQYF.

This clonotype has just a few counts. The chain joins TRBV7-9 to TRBJ2-5; tentatively, D is TRBD2 (6 bases). V was clipped by 5 bases and J by 2 bases, with 15 bases between them. CDR3 length: 15 residues. CDR1 is SEHNR, CDR2 FQNEAQ, per germline (reference sequence). CDR3 nucleotide sequence: TGTGCCAGCAGCGGGCGGGACGGAGTACAAGAGACCCAGTACTTC. This codes for CASSGRDGVQETQYF. Complete variable domain (other parts from reference TRBV7-9 and TRBJ2-5): DTGVSQNPRHKITKRGQNVTFRCDPISEHNRLYWYRQTLGQGPEFLTYFQNEAQLEKSRLLSDRFSAERPKGSFSTLEIQRTEQGDSAMYLCASSGRDGVQETQYFGPGTRLLVL.

This clonotype appeared many times. The V call is TRBV3-1, the J call TRBJ1-5; no reliable D call. Trimming cost V 0 bases and J 6 bases, with 6 bases left between them. CDR1 LGHDT and CDR2 YNNKEL come from the germline V gene (reference sequence). The CDR3 is 13 residues long. The CDR3 is CASSQDRGQPQHF. CDR3 DNA sequence: TGTGCCAGCAGCCAAGACAGAGGTCAGCCCCAGCATTTT.

This clonotype has only a few counts. The chain has TRBV6-2 or TRBV6-3 and TRBJ2-1; D is unclear. Looked up from germline, CDR1 is MNHEY and CDR2 is SVGEGT. Trimming stripped 2 bases from V and 6 bases from J, with 5 bases between. CDR3 size: 12 residues. In DNA form, the CDR3 reads TGTGCCAGCAGTTACGTGATCAATGAGCAGTTCTTC. It codes for CASSYVINEQFF.

CDR3 sequence: CASSLGGQLLPSGANVLTF. The CDR3 DNA reads TGTGCCAGCAGTTTGGGAGGGCAGCTGCTTCCCTCTGGGGCCAACGTCCTGACTTTC. This chain uses TRBV27 with TRBJ2-6, with 7 nucleotides matching TRBD2. The V and J ends lost 3 bases and 0 bases, in that order; junction bases with no gene match: 11. Germline V lookup: CDR1 MNHEY, CDR2 SMNVEV (reference sequence). This CDR3 comprises 19 residues.

CDR3 nucleotide sequence: TGCGCCAGCAGCTTGGAGGGACAGGGGAACTATGGCTACACCTTC. Translation gives CASSLEGQGNYGYTF. The chain has TRBV5-1 and TRBJ1-2; 10 nucleotides agree with TRBD1. Trimming cost V 0 bases and J 2 bases; bases outside gene matches: 1. Germline lookup yields CDR1 SGHRS and CDR2 YFSETQ. The CDR3 runs to 15 residues.

This clonotype was detected many times. J is TRBJ1-3 and V is TRBV4-3, with 11 bases lining up with TRBD1. Germline lookup yields CDR1 LGHNA and CDR2 YSLEER. This CDR3 region has 16 residues. J lost 2 bases, V lost 0 bases, and 0 bases had no gene match. The CDR3 region is CASSQEGQGAGNTIYF. Written as DNA, the CDR3 is TGCGCCAGCAGCCAAGAGGGACAGGGGGCTGGAAACACCATATATTTT.